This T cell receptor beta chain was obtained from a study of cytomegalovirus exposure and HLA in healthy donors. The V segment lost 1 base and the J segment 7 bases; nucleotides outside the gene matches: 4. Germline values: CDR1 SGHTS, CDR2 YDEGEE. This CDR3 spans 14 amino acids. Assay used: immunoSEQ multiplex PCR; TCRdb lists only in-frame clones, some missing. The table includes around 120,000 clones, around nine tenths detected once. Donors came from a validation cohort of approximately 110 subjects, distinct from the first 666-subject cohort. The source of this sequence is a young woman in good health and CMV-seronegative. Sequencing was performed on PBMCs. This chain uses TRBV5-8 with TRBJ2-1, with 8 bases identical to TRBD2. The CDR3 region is CASSLLAGGNEQFF. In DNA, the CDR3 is TGTGCCAGCAGCTTGTTGGCGGGGGGTAATGAGCAGTTCTTC.